These T cell receptor beta chains were read from a single sample in a study of blood T cell repertoires in COVID-19. Using immunoSEQ multiplex PCR, the repertoire was profiled, and TCRdb retains in-frame clones only, with some absent. Among about 62,000 clones listed, 85% to 90% were seen once. Sequenced input: peripheral blood. These receptor sequences come from a woman aged 55-69 years with COVID-19, enrolled during active disease. Each CDR3 is given with its conserved first and last residue. Fields, in order: D gene, J gene, V gene, clone size, CDR3 length, CDR3 protein, CDR3 DNA. D genes are given only for firm matches. Clone size is shown for a subset of rows, as once, few, many or a class of expanded clone.

>-|TRBJ1-6|TRBV2|-|12
CASSGRVSPLHF
TGTGCCAGCAGTGGACGGGTTTCACCCCTCCACTTT
>TRBD2|TRBJ2-7|TRBV19|once|14
CASRGGGSSYEQYF
TGTGCCAGTAGAGGCGGGGGGAGCTCCTACGAGCAGTACTTC
>TRBD2|TRBJ2-7|TRBV30|once|15
CAWRFGGSSGGEQYF
TGTGCCTGGAGGTTCGGCGGGAGCTCAGGTGGCGAGCAGTACTTC
>-|TRBJ1-5|TRBV6-5|-|15
CASSTRQVGNQPQHF
TGTGCCAGCAGTACCCGACAGGTTGGCAATCAGCCCCAGCATTTT
>TRBD1|TRBJ1-1|TRBV6-5|-|14
CASSLQGGHTEAFF
TGTGCCAGCAGCCTACAGGGGGGGCACACTGAAGCTTTCTTT
>-|TRBJ2-3|TRBV18|-|12
CASSPNRDTQYF
TGTGCCAGCTCACCGAACAGAGATACGCAGTATTTT
>TRBD1|TRBJ1-2|TRBV5-1|-|15
CASSLGTGGSYGYTF
TGCGCCAGCAGCTTGGGGACAGGGGGATCTTATGGCTACACCTTC
>TRBD1|TRBJ1-5|TRBV19|-|15
CASSPGTGLGQPQHF
TGTGCCAGTAGTCCCGGGACAGGGTTAGGTCAGCCCCAGCATTTT
>-|TRBJ2-1|TRBV7-2|-|15
CASSDSVFTYNEQFF
TGTGCCAGCAGCGATAGCGTTTTTACCTACAATGAGCAGTTCTTC
>TRBD1|TRBJ1-4|TRBV7-9|-|14
CASSLGQQNEKLFF
TGTGCCAGCAGCTTGGGACAGCAAAATGAAAAACTGTTTTTT
>TRBD1|TRBJ2-7|TRBV30|-|16
CAWRKGPGTGIYEQYF
TGTGCCTGGAGGAAGGGCCCGGGGACAGGGATCTACGAGCAGTACTTC
>-|TRBJ1-4|TRBV4-2|-|14
CASSLGGFNEKLFF
TGTGCCAGCAGCCTCGGGGGGTTTAATGAAAAACTGTTTTTT
>TRBD1|TRBJ2-7|TRBV27|-|15
CASSLFGTGGYEQYF
TGTGCCAGCAGTTTATTCGGGACAGGGGGCTACGAGCAGTACTTC
>TRBD2|TRBJ2-5|TRBV14|once|15
CASSQVAGAAETQYF
TGTGCCAGCAGCCAAGTCGCGGGAGCGGCGGAGACCCAGTACTTC